The 10 T cell receptor beta chains presented below share a single source sample, sequenced in a study of cytomegalovirus exposure and HLA in healthy donors. Primers for the PCR totalled 60 Vbeta and 13 Jbeta. Using immunoSEQ multiplex PCR, the repertoire was profiled, and TCRdb retains in-frame clones only, with some absent. The sample lists 75,000 to 95,000 clones; over 65% were seen once. Sequencing was done on a sample of PBMCs. Source of these receptors: a woman aged 40 to 49 in good health and CMV-seropositive.

The chain uses TRBV18 and TRBJ1-2; D may be TRBD1 (5 bases). This CDR3 has 17 residues. From germline, CDR1 is KGHSH and CDR2 LQKENI. The ends were cut back, 3 bases at V and 4 bases at J, with 21 bases in the middle. The CDR3 protein is CASSPPGERQASYGYTF. In nucleotides, the CDR3 is TGTGCCAGCTCACCGCCGGGGGAACGTCAGGCGTCCTATGGCTACACCTTC.

The J gene is TRBJ1-4, the V gene TRBV5-8; TRBD1 might be the D (6 bases). The CDR3 spans 14 residues. V lost 6 bases and J lost 8, with 17 bases in between. CDR1 is SGHTS and CDR2 is YDEGEE in the germline V gene. Here the CDR3 DNA reads TGTGCCAGCAACTGGGGGCAGGGCGGCGAAAAACTGTTTTTT. Protein: CASNWGQGGEKLFF.

This clone was seen more than once but under ten times. The chain has TRBV28 and TRBJ2-1; D call uncertain. Germline assignment: CDR1 MDHEN and CDR2 SYDVKM. Trimming pared 7 bases from V and 6 bases from J, leaving 7 bases between. The CDR3 totals 11 residues. The CDR3 protein is CASTTGNEQFF. The CDR3 DNA sequence: TGTGCCAGCACTACCGGCAATGAGCAGTTCTTC.

V is TRBV28 and J is TRBJ2-1, with D tentatively TRBD1 (6 bases). Germline V lookup: CDR1 MDHEN, CDR2 SYDVKM. CDR3 length: 16 residues. V lost 5 bases and J 5 bases, leaving 19 bases between the germline ends. CDR3: CASSPRVRGPHNEQFF. The CDR3 DNA reads TGTGCCAGCAGTCCCAGGGTCAGGGGACCCCACAATGAGCAGTTCTTC.

The V and J genes are TRBV18 and TRBJ1-5; 8 bases map to TRBD1. Germline V CDR1 and CDR2: KGHSH, LQKENI. V shed 6 bases and J 3 bases; nucleotides not matched to a gene: 7. The CDR3 length is 15 residues. CDR3: CASSPGTGINQPQHF. The CDR3 DNA follows: TGTGCCAGCTCCCCCGGGACAGGCATCAATCAGCCCCAGCATTTT.

The genes are TRBV28 and TRBJ2-1, with a tentative D call TRBD2 (7 bases). Trimming shortened V by 10 bases and J by 3 bases, and 19 bases separated the two germline ends. The germline gives CDR1 MDHEN, CDR2 SYDVKM. This CDR3 spans 15 amino acids. Written as DNA, the CDR3 is TGTGCCATAAGGAGGGTGAGGGGGGGCTACAATGAGCAGTTCTTC. Residues: CAIRRVRGGYNEQFF.

The chain combines TRBV5-4 with TRBJ2-7; D perhaps matches TRBD2 (6 bases). V was clipped by 0 bases and J by 0 bases, with 19 bases between them. This CDR3 has 18 amino acids. Germline lookup yields CDR1 SGHNT and CDR2 YYREEE (reference sequence). The chain's CDR3 is CASSLDYRDSISSYEQYF. The CDR3 nucleotides read TGTGCCAGCAGCTTGGATTACCGGGACTCCATTAGCTCCTACGAGCAGTACTTC.

The chain links TRBV5-4 to TRBJ2-7, with TRBD2 matching 12 bases. Germline trimming cut 2 bases from V and 0 bases from J; bases unmatched to any gene: 9. Germline assignment: CDR1 SGHNT and CDR2 YYREEE (reference sequence). CDR3 length: 18 amino acids. The DNA of the CDR3 is TGTGCCAGCAGCTTTTACGGACTAGCGGGACCTAGCTCCTACGAGCAGTACTTC. This sequence encodes CASSFYGLAGPSSYEQYF.

This sequence joins TRBV14 and TRBJ2-7; unclear D gene. The CDR3 is 13 amino acids. The germline V and J ends were trimmed by 1 base and 4 bases, with 8 bases remaining between them. The germline gives CDR1 SGHDN, CDR2 FVKESK. The CDR3 coding sequence is TGTGCCAGCAGCCAAGCCGTACAATACGAGCAGTACTTC. It specifies CASSQAVQYEQYF.

The sample holds one count of this clone. The chain has TRBV18 and TRBJ1-5, with D unclear. V lost 4 bases to trimming and J lost 2 bases, with 12 bases between them. The CDR3 extends over 15 amino acids. Germline V gene lookup returns CDR1 KGHSH and CDR2 LQKENI. Here the CDR3 reads CASSREGGGNQPQHF. In nucleotides, the CDR3 is TGTGCCAGCTCACGGGAGGGAGGTGGCAATCAGCCCCAGCATTTT.